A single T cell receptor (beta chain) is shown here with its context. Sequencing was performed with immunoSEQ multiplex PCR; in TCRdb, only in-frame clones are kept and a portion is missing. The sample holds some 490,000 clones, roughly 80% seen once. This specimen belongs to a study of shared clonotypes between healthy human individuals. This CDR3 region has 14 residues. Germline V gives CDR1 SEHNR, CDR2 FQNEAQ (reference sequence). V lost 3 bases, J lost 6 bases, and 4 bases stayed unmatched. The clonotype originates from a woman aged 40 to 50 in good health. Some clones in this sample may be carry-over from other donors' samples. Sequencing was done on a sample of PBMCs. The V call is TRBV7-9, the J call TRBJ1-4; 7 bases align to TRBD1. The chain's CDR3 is CASSFTGADEKLFF. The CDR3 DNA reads TGTGCCAGCAGCTTTACAGGGGCGGATGAAAAACTGTTTTTT.